This TCR beta chain was identified during a study of blood T cell repertoires in COVID-19. Per the authors' pipeline: Researchers report that nucleated cell counts were estimated from reference gene primer amplification. Clones were sequenced by immunoSEQ multiplex PCR, and TCRdb holds only the in-frame ones, with some missing. Clone size and V and J calls were adopted from that table, with D and trimming inferred from the DNA. This table has 70,000 to 95,000 clones, around 85% appearing once. The germline gives CDR1 SNHLY, CDR2 FYNNEI. Losses at the gene ends were 2 bases for V and 7 bases for J; bases not matched to a gene: 10. The CDR3 is 17 residues long. The count of this clone is one.

The sequence was obtained from a woman aged 70-85 years with active or convalescent COVID-19. Sequencing used peripheral blood. The rearrangement joins TRBV2 to TRBJ1-4; 10 bases fit TRBD1. The DNA of the CDR3 is TGTGCCAGCAGTGAATTTGGGACAGGGGTTGAAGGTGAAAAACTGTTTTTT. The encoded protein is CASSEFGTGVEGEKLFF.